The 30 T cell receptor beta chains below all came from one sample that was sequenced in a study of post-analysis software for immune sequencing data. No antigen is known for these receptors. Study-level findings and limits: There were five or six TRBV segments more frequent in patients than controls, and TRBV5-6, TRBV5-1 and TRBV20-1 were among them.

Unique molecular identifiers were built into the TCR beta cDNA libraries. A single record per CDR3 protein comes from TCRdb applying MiXCR to the PCR reads. The table records a few hundred thousand distinct CDR3 sequences, roughly 30% of them present only once. Material for sequencing was blood. All receptors come from a girl aged 10 to 17 with multiple sclerosis.

This clonotype was seen a handful of times. The genes are TRBV11-2 and TRBJ2-3; D may be TRBD1 or TRBD2 (7 bases each). Germline V CDR1 and CDR2: SGHAT, FQNNGV. There are 18 residues in the CDR3. V lost 3 bases and J lost 2, with 21 bases in between. CDR3 in amino acids: CASSFRQGGGTITDTQYF. Here the CDR3 DNA reads TGTGCCAGCAGCTTTCGCCAGGGGGGAGGGACTATCACAGATACGCAGTATTTT. Full variable domain (remainder filled in from reference TRBV11-2 and TRBJ2-3): EAGVAQSPRYKIIEKRQSVAFWCNPISGHATLYWYQQILGQGPKLLIQFQNNGVVDDSQLPKDRFSAERLKGVDSTLKIQPAKLEDSAVYLCASSFRQGGGTITDTQYFGPGTRLTVL.

Only a few counts were recorded for this clonotype. The rearrangement links TRBV5-1 to TRBJ2-5; TRBD1 matches at 10 bases. The J call is in doubt because the DNA end fits TRBJ2-7 better. The CDR3 is 13 residues long. Per the germline V gene, CDR1 is SGHRS and CDR2 is YFSETQ. CDR3 residues: CASSAGQGDEQYF. As DNA, the CDR3 is TGCGCCAGCAGCGCTGGACAGGGGGACGAGCAGTACTTC.

This clonotype was seen a few times. The J gene is TRBJ2-1, the V gene TRBV12-3 or TRBV12-4, with 11 bases identical to TRBD2. Losses at the gene ends were 5 bases for V and 0 bases for J; bases not matched to a gene: 12. There are 19 residues in the CDR3. The CDR3 spells CASSPGTSGPDSSYNEQFF. The CDR3 DNA reads TGTGCCAGCAGTCCCGGGACTAGCGGTCCCGATAGCTCCTACAATGAGCAGTTCTTC.

This clonotype was counted between two and nine times. The chain carries TRBV27 and TRBJ1-6; possibly TRBD1 for D (5 bases). CDR3 length: 15 amino acids. Germline-derived CDR1 and CDR2 are MNHEY and SMNVEV (reference sequence). V lost 4 bases to trimming and J lost 6 bases, with 13 bases between them. The CDR3 is CASSWQFDSNSPLHF. The CDR3 DNA sequence: TGTGCCAGCAGTTGGCAATTCGACAGTAATTCACCCCTCCACTTT.

This sequence joins TRBV20-1 and TRBJ2-1; 12 bases map to TRBD2. This CDR3 region has 15 residues. The ends lost 5 bases at V and 2 bases at J; junction bases unmatched: 4. In germline, CDR1 is DFQATT, CDR2 SNEGSKA (reference sequence). The CDR3 DNA sequence: TGCAGTGCTGGACTAGCGGGGACCACCTACAATGAGCAGTTCTTC. This codes for CSAGLAGTTYNEQFF.

This clonotype has only a few counts. V and J are TRBV12-3 or TRBV12-4 and TRBJ2-1; possible D gene TRBD2, 5 bases. V lost 6 bases to trimming and J lost 10 bases, with 7 bases between them. There are 10 residues in the CDR3. This CDR3 reads CASREGEQFF. The CDR3 DNA reads TGTGCCAGCAGAGAGGGAGAGCAGTTCTTC.

The sample holds a few counts of this clonotype. The chain joins TRBV29-1 to TRBJ2-3; 10 bases fit TRBD2. This CDR3 is 15 amino acids long. Trimming at V came to 4 bases and at J to 6 bases, leaving 10 bases not matched to a gene. Germline CDR1 reads SQVTM; CDR2 reads ANQGSEA. CDR3 sequence: CSVGSSGGPRDTQYF. Written as DNA, the CDR3 is TGCAGCGTTGGTAGTAGCGGGGGGCCCCGGGATACGCAGTATTTT.

This clonotype occurred a few times. This chain uses TRBV11-2 with TRBJ1-2, with D possibly matching TRBD1 (5 bases). The V and J ends lost 0 bases and 5 bases respectively, with 10 bases between them. The length of the CDR3 is 14 residues. Per germline, CDR1 SGHAT and CDR2 FQNNGV. The CDR3, as DNA: TGTGCCAGCAGCTTAGAAATTCGACAGTATGGCTACACCTTC. Amino acid sequence: CASSLEIRQYGYTF. Together with reference TRBV11-2 and TRBJ1-2, the CDR3 gives the full variable domain: EAGVAQSPRYKIIEKRQSVAFWCNPISGHATLYWYQQILGQGPKLLIQFQNNGVVDDSQLPKDRFSAERLKGVDSTLKIQPAKLEDSAVYLCASSLEIRQYGYTFGSGTRLTVV.

V and J are TRBV4-1 and TRBJ1-4; D gene ambiguous. This CDR3 has 17 residues. V was clipped by 0 bases and J by 4 bases, with 15 bases between them. Germline lookup yields CDR1 MGHRA and CDR2 YSYEKL. CDR3 coding DNA: TGCGCCAGCAGCCAAGATCGAAGAACAGTTCATAATGAAAAACTGTTTTTT. Translation gives CASSQDRRTVHNEKLFF.

The rearrangement uses TRBV5-1 and TRBJ2-1; 11 nucleotides match TRBD2. Germline V gene sequence: CDR1 SGHRS, CDR2 YFSETQ. The J segment lost 0 bases and the V segment lost 0 bases, leaving 5 bases of the junction unmatched. The CDR3 runs to 18 residues. CDR3 sequence: CASSLGTSGWGSYNEQFF. The CDR3 DNA reads TGCGCCAGCAGCTTGGGGACTAGCGGGTGGGGCTCCTACAATGAGCAGTTCTTC.

This chain joins TRBV7-2 and TRBJ2-1; TRBD1 matches 8 bases. The CDR3 sequence is 15 residues long. Looked up from germline, CDR1 is SGHTA and CDR2 is FQGNSA. J lost 3 bases, V lost 5 bases, and 6 bases had no gene match. CDR3 in DNA: TGTGCCAGCAGCCCCGGGGGACAGGACTACAATGAGCAGTTCTTC. Translation: CASSPGGQDYNEQFF.

This clonotype was seen more than once but under ten times. An end of the junction does not agree with germline; a read error may underlie this. J is TRBJ2-1 and V is TRBV11-2; D gene unclear. The germline CDR1 and CDR2 sequences are SGHAT and FQNNGV. The CDR3 runs to 11 residues. CDR3 in amino acids: CASSLGEEQFF. The CDR3 DNA follows: TGCGCCAGCAGCTTGGGTGAAGAGCAGTTCTTC.

The chain employs TRBV6-5 and TRBJ1-1, with D possibly TRBD1 on 5 matching bases. Germline V CDR1 and CDR2: MNHEY, SVGAGI. CDR3 length: 15 residues. Trimming removed 0 bases from V and 3 bases from J, with 11 bases in between. CDR3 region: CASSYSGVRDTEAFF. The CDR3 region has the DNA TGTGCCAGCAGTTACTCAGGGGTTCGGGACACTGAAGCTTTCTTT.

The chain links TRBV9 to TRBJ2-5; TRBD1 is a possible D gene (6 bases). V was trimmed by 4 bases and J by 5 bases, leaving 15 bases between them. Germline V lookup: CDR1 SGDLS, CDR2 YYNGEE. The CDR3 runs 14 residues. The CDR3 nucleotides are TGTGCCAGCAGCTCACACAGGGTCGGGGAGACCCAGTACTTC. Translation gives CASSSHRVGETQYF.

V usage is TRBV12-3 or TRBV12-4 and J usage is TRBJ2-3; 10 nucleotides agree with TRBD1. Trimming at V came to 3 bases and at J to 4 bases, leaving 7 bases not matched to a gene. The CDR3 contains 16 residues. The CDR3 nucleotides are TGTGCCAGCAGTTTGCAGGGACAGGGGCTCCCAGATACGCAGTATTTT. Protein sequence: CASSLQGQGLPDTQYF.

This clonotype was seen a handful of times. The V gene is TRBV7-2, the J gene TRBJ1-2, with a tentative D call TRBD1 (5 bases). Germline CDR1 is SGHTA and CDR2 is FQGNSA. The CDR3 is 15 residues long. V dropped 6 bases and J dropped 9 bases, with 23 bases sitting between them. The CDR3 loop reads CASSPLPGLLQSYTF. CDR3 coding DNA: TGTGCCAGCAGTCCTTTACCGGGACTCCTCCAGAGCTACACCTTC. Drawing the rest from reference TRBV7-2 and TRBJ1-2, the complete variable domain is GAGVSQSPSNKVTEKGKDVELRCDPISGHTALYWYRQSLGQGLEFLIYFQGNSAPDKSGLPSDRFSAERTGGSVSTLTIQRTQQEDSAVYLCASSPLPGLLQSYTFGSGTRLTVV.

This clonotype was seen many times. The V call is TRBV2, the J call TRBJ2-7, with no clear D. V lost 1 base, J lost 3 bases, and 10 bases lay in between. Germline V gene sequence: CDR1 SNHLY, CDR2 FYNNEI. This CDR3 contains 14 residues. The DNA for the CDR3 is TGTGCCAGCAGTGAAGACGGCTCTTTCTACGAGCAGTACTTC. Translation: CASSEDGSFYEQYF.

On this clonotype: It is unclear where the CDR3 begins or ends on the DNA, so no DNA is shown, and the CDR3 is as TCRdb lists it. The chain combines TRBV6-1 with TRBJ1-2. The CDR3 is made up of 20 amino acids, end residues included. The V gene's germline CDR1 is MNHNS and CDR2 SASEGT. CDR3: CASSTVLSYTFGSGSYGYTF.

The V call is TRBV20-1, the J call TRBJ2-7, with 11 positions matching TRBD2. J was trimmed by 2 bases and V by 3 bases; bases with no gene match: 3. Germline lookup yields CDR1 DFQATT and CDR2 SNEGSKA (reference sequence). The length of the CDR3 is 14 residues. The CDR3: CSASPSGGTYEQYF. The CDR3 DNA sequence: TGCAGTGCTAGCCCTAGCGGGGGGACCTACGAGCAGTACTTC.

The chain carries TRBV5-1 and TRBJ1-1, with D perhaps TRBD1 (5 bases). V lost 3 bases and J 11 bases, leaving 23 bases between the germline ends. Germline values: CDR1 SGHRS, CDR2 YFSETQ. This CDR3 comprises 15 residues. For the CDR3, the DNA is TGCGCCAGCAGCTCGAACGCCAGGGTTGTAAAGGAGGCTTTCTTT. Translated: CASSSNARVVKEAFF.

This chain uses TRBV6-5 with TRBJ2-3; D is undetermined. The CDR3 is 13 residues long. Per the germline V gene, CDR1 is MNHEY and CDR2 is SVGAGI. V was cut by 4 bases and J by 3 bases, with 8 bases left in between. The CDR3 sequence: CASSLTATDTQYF. Here the CDR3 DNA reads TGTGCCAGCAGTTTAACAGCGACAGATACGCAGTATTTT.

Note on this clonotype: Mismatch with germline at one junction end may stem from a read error. This sequence joins TRBV10-2 and TRBJ2-5; a weak D match, TRBD2 (5 bases). Germline V lookup: CDR1 WSHSY, CDR2 SAAADI. The CDR3 length is 14 residues. CDR3 in amino acids: CASIDGVTQETRYF. For the CDR3, the DNA is TGCGCCAGCATAGACGGGGTCACACAAGAGACCCGGTACTTC.

Comments on this clonotype: One junction end does not reproduce the germline sequence, and a read error may be involved. This rearrangement joins TRBV3-1 to TRBJ2-1; no clear D gene. The CDR3 is 11 amino acids. Germline V gene sequence: CDR1 LGHDT, CDR2 YNNKEL (reference sequence). CDR3 sequence reads: CASNQEETQFF. CDR3 coding DNA: TGTGCCAGCAACCAAGAGGAGACCCAGTTCTTC.

The rearrangement uses TRBV10-3 and TRBJ2-7, with 7 bases lining up with TRBD2. The tail of the sequence fits TRBJ2-5 better, so the J call may be wrong. CDR3 length equals 16 residues. Germline CDR1 and CDR2: ENHRY and SYGVKD. DNA of the CDR3: TGTGCCATCAGTGGGGGGGGGACTACGGAGGGAGAGACCCAGTACTTC. Amino acid sequence: CAISGGGTTEGETQYF.

Only a few counts were recorded for this clonotype. The V and J genes are TRBV6-5 and TRBJ2-5; maybe TRBD1 (7 bases). Germline-derived CDR1 and CDR2 are MNHEY and SVGAGI. Trimming took off 4 bases at V and 2 bases at J, with 20 bases between the two ends. The CDR3 runs 17 residues. CDR3 protein: CASSLGPRTGLQETQYF. The CDR3 bases are TGTGCCAGCAGTTTAGGGCCGCGGACAGGACTACAAGAGACCCAGTACTTC.

In this sample, this clonotype turned up a few times. The chain couples TRBV7-9 to TRBJ1-1, with D possibly TRBD1 on 5 matching bases. V was pared by 5 bases and J by 5 bases, with 15 bases between. The CDR3 has 14 residues. CDR1 and CDR2 from the germline V gene are SEHNR and FQNEAQ (reference sequence). The CDR3 bases are TGTGCCAGCAGCCCAGAGGATTGGGGGACTGAAGCTTTCTTT. Translating it yields CASSPEDWGTEAFF.

This chain uses TRBV29-1 with TRBJ2-7; D perhaps matches TRBD1 (6 bases). Germline CDR1 reads SQVTM; CDR2 reads ANQGSEA. V lost 5 bases, J lost 6 bases, and 11 bases lay in between. The CDR3 totals 11 residues. Here the CDR3 reads CSVYRGGEQYF. The DNA for the CDR3 is TGCAGCGTTTATCGAGGGGGCGAGCAGTACTTC.

This clonotype was observed many times. The J gene is TRBJ2-3, the V gene TRBV20-1, with TRBD2 matching 11 bases. V lost 0 bases and J lost 11; bases outside the gene matches: 13. Germline values: CDR1 DFQATT, CDR2 SNEGSKA (reference sequence). The CDR3 runs to 16 residues. Here the CDR3 reads CSARDPSGGPVLGQYF. As DNA, the CDR3 is TGCAGTGCTAGAGATCCTAGCGGGGGGCCTGTTTTAGGGCAGTATTTT.

This clonotype has ten or more counts. The chain is built from TRBV3-1 and TRBJ2-5; 8 bases are shared with TRBD2. The trim removed 0 bases at V and 7 bases at J, leaving 7 bases unmatched. Per the germline V gene, CDR1 is LGHDT and CDR2 is YNNKEL (reference sequence). The CDR3 sequence is 15 residues long. CDR3 DNA sequence: TGTGCCAGCAGCCAAGATTATAGCGGGGTCGGGACCCAGTACTTC. It yields the protein CASSQDYSGVGTQYF.

CDR3 region: CASSFFGNEKLFF. The DNA for the CDR3 is TGTGCCAGCAGCTTTTTCGGTAATGAAAAACTGTTTTTT. V and J are TRBV7-2 and TRBJ1-4, with D unresolved. Trimming took off 3 bases at V and 4 bases at J, with 6 bases between the two ends. The CDR3 consists of 13 residues. Germline-derived CDR1 and CDR2 are SGHTA and FQGNSA.